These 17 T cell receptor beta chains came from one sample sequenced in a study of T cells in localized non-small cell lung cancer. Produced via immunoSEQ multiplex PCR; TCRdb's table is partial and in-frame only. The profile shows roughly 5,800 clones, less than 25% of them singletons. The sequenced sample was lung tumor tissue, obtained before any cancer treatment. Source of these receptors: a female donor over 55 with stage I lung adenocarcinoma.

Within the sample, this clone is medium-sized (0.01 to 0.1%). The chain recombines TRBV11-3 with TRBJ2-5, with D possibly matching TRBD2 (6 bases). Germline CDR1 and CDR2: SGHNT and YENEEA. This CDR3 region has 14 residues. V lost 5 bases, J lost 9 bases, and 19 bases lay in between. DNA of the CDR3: TGTGCCAGCAGCCCCGGTGGGTCGGGGGAGTCCCAGTACTTC. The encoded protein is CASSPGGSGESQYF. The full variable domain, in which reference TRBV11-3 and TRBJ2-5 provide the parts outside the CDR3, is EAGVVQSPRYKIIEKKQPVAFWCNPISGHNTLYWYLQNLGQGPELLIRYENEEAVDDSQLPKDRFSAERLKGVDSTLKIQPAELGDSAVYLCASSPGGSGESQYFGPGTRLLVL.

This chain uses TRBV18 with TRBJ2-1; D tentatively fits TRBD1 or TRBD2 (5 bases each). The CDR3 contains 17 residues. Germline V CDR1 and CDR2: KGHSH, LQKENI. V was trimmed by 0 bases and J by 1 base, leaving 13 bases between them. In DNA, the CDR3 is TGTGCCAGCTCACCACCGTCCGGGGCAGGTTCCTACAATGAGCAGTTCTTC. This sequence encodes CASSPPSGAGSYNEQFF. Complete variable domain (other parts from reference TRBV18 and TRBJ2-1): NAGVMQNPRHLVRRRGQEARLRCSPMKGHSHVYWYRQLPEEGLKFMVYLQKENIIDESGMPKERFSAEFPKEGPSILRIQQVVRGDSAAYFCASSPPSGAGSYNEQFFGPGTRLTVL.

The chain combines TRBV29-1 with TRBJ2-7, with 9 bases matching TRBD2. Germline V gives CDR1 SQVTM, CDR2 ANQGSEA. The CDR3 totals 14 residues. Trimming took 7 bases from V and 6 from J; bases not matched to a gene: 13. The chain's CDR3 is CSAALGTSRSEQYF. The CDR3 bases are TGCAGCGCTGCGTTGGGGACTAGCCGCTCCGAGCAGTACTTC.

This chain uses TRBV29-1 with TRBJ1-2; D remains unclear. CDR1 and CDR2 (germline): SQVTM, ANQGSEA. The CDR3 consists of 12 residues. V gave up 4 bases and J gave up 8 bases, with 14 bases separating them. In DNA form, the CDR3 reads TGCAGCGTTGGACGGGGAATTGTGGGCTACACCTTC. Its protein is CSVGRGIVGYTF. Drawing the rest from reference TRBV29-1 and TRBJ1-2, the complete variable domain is SAVISQKPSRDICQRGTSLTIQCQVDSQVTMMFWYRQQPGQSLTLIATANQGSEATYESGFVIDKFPISRPNLTFSTLTVSNMSPEDSSIYLCSVGRGIVGYTFGSGTRLTVV.

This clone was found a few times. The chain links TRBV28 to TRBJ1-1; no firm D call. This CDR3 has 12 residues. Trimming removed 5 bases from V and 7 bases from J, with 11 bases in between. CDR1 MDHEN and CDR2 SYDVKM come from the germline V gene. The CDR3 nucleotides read TGTGCCAGCAGTCCCGGGGAAGTTGAAGCTTTCTTT. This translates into CASSPGEVEAFF.

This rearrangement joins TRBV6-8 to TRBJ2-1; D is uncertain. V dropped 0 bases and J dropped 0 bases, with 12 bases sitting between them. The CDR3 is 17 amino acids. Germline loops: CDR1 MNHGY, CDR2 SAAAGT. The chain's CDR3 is CASSYSRLSSSYNEQFF. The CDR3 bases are TGTGCCAGCAGTTACTCCCGACTCTCGAGCTCCTACAATGAGCAGTTCTTC.

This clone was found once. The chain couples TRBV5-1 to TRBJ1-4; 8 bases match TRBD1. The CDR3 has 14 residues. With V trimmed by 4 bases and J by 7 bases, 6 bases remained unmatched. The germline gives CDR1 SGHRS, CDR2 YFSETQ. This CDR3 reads CASSEGQAGEKLFF. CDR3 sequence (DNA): TGCGCCAGCAGCGAGGGACAGGCGGGTGAAAAACTGTTTTTT.

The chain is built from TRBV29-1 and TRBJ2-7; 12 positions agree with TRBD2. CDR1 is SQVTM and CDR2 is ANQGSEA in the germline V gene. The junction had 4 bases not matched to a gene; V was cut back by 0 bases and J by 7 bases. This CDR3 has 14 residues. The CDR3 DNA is TGCAGCGTTGAAGATGGGCTAGCGGGAGGGGAGCAGTACTTC. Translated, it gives CSVEDGLAGGEQYF.

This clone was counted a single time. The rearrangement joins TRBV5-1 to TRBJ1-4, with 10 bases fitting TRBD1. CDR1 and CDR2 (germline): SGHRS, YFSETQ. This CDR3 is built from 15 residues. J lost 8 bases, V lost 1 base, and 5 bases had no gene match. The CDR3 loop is CASSLFGTGEEKLFF. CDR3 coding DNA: TGCGCCAGCAGCTTGTTTGGGACAGGGGAAGAAAAACTGTTTTTT.

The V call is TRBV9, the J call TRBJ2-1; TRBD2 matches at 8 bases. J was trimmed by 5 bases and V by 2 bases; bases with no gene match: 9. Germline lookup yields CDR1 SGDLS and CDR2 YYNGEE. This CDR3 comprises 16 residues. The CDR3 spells CASSVAGGYGDNEQFF. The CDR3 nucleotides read TGTGCCAGCAGCGTCGCGGGAGGCTACGGGGACAATGAGCAGTTCTTC.

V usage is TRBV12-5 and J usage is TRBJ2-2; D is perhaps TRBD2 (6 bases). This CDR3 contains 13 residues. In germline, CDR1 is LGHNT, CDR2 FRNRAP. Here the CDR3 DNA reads TGTGCCGCCAGGCGGGGTAACACCGGGGAGCTGTTTTTT. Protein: CAARRGNTGELFF.

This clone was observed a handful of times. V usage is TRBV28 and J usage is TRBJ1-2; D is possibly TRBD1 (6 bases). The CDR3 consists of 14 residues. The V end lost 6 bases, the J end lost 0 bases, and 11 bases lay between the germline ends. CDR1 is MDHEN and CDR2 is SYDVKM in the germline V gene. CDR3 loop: CASRRQATNYGYTF. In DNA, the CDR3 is TGTGCCAGCAGAAGACAGGCCACTAACTATGGCTACACCTTC.

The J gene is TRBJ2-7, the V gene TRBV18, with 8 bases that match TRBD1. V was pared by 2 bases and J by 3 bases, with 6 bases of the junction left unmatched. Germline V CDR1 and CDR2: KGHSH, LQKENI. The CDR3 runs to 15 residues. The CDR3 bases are TGTGCCAGCTCACCAAGTTCACAGGGGGACTACGAGCAGTACTTC. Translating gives CASSPSSQGDYEQYF.

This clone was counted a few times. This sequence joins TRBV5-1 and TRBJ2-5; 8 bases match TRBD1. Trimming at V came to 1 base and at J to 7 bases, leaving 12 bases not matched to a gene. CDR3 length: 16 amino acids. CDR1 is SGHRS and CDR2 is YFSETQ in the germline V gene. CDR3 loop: CASSLPTGDGRGTQYF. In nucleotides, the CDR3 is TGCGCCAGCAGCTTGCCGACAGGGGACGGAAGAGGGACCCAGTACTTC.

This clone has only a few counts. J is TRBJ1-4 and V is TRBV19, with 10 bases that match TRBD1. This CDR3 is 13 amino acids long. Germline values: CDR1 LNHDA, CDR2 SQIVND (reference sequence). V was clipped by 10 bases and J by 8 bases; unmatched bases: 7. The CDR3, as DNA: TGTGCCACTAGGGACAGGGGTTGGGAAAAACTGTTTTTT. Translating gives CATRDRGWEKLFF.

In DNA form, the CDR3 reads TGTGCCAGCAGCGCAACAGTAAACACTGAAGCTTTCTTT. Protein product: CASSATVNTEAFF. The V gene is TRBV9, the J gene TRBJ1-1; D is undetermined. The germline V gene has CDR1 SGDLS and CDR2 YYNGEE. V lost 3 bases and J 2 bases, leaving 8 bases between the germline ends. The CDR3 is 13 amino acids.

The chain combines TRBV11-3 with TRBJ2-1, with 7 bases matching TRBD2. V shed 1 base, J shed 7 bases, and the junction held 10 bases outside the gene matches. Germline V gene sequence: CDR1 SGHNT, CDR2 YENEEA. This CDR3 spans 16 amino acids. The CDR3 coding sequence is TGTGCCAGCAGCTTAGTACGGGGGGAGCTGTCGAATGAGCAGTTCTTC. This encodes CASSLVRGELSNEQFF. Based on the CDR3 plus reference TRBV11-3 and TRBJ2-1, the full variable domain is EAGVVQSPRYKIIEKKQPVAFWCNPISGHNTLYWYLQNLGQGPELLIRYENEEAVDDSQLPKDRFSAERLKGVDSTLKIQPAELGDSAVYLCASSLVRGELSNEQFFGPGTRLTVL.